Each of the 25 T cell receptor beta chains below was sequenced from the same sample in a study of OX40 agonist ivuxolimab in advanced cancers. The method was immunoSEQ multiplex PCR; TCRdb's version includes in-frame clones alone and lacks a portion of them. This sample has fewer than 60,000 clones; 82% occur once, and the top ten carry about 3.7%. Sequenced here: CD4+ or CD8+ T cells sorted from blood, sampled in a trial of the OX40 agonist ivuxolimab. Every receptor here comes from an adult with an advanced solid tumor such as melanoma, head and neck, liver or kidney cancer.

This clone was found a few times. Distinct nucleotide sequences in the sample also encode this CDR3. The V call is TRBV7-8, the J call TRBJ1-1; no clear D gene. The CDR3 loop spans 14 amino acids. Between the trimmed V and J ends, which lost 1 base and 2 bases, there was a span of 8 bases. The V gene's germline CDR1 is SGHVS and CDR2 FQNEAQ. Here the CDR3 reads CASSLVVGNTEAFF. CDR3 coding DNA: TGTGCCAGCAGCTTAGTGGTTGGTAACACTGAAGCTTTCTTT.

The rearrangement uses TRBV5-4 and TRBJ2-7; 8 bases are shared with TRBD2. This CDR3 has 15 residues. J lost 4 bases, V lost 4 bases, and 10 bases had no gene match. CDR1 and CDR2 (germline): SGHNT, YYREEE (reference sequence). The CDR3 region is CASSRGGARPYEQYF. In DNA, the CDR3 is TGTGCCAGCAGCCGGGGGGGGGCGCGACCGTACGAGCAGTACTTC.

As DNA, the CDR3 is TGTGCCAGCAGCTTGGGGCCGGGACAGGGGTTATACGAGCAGTACTTC. It encodes CASSLGPGQGLYEQYF. The rearrangement joins TRBV5-4 to TRBJ2-7, with 10 nucleotides matching TRBD1. Germline assignment: CDR1 SGHNT and CDR2 YYREEE (reference sequence). The CDR3 length is 16 residues. V lost 0 bases, J lost 4 bases, and 7 bases stayed unmatched.

The chain employs TRBV6-5 and TRBJ2-7; 7 bases line up with TRBD2. The CDR3 runs to 12 residues. The germline gives CDR1 MNHEY, CDR2 SVGAGI. The V and J ends lost 2 bases and 6 bases, in that order; junction bases with no gene match: 1. The CDR3 region is CASSYGEGEQYF. The CDR3 bases are TGTGCCAGCAGTTACGGGGAGGGCGAGCAGTACTTC.

The V call is TRBV30, the J call TRBJ2-5; no reliable D call. Trimming removed 2 bases at V and 3 bases at J, with 4 bases between. This CDR3 contains 11 residues. Germline V gene data show CDR1 as GTSNPN and CDR2 as SVGIG (reference sequence). The CDR3 sequence is CAWSIEETQYF. DNA of the CDR3: TGTGCCTGGAGTATAGAAGAGACCCAGTACTTC.

The genes are TRBV30 and TRBJ1-5, with D hard to call. Trimming stripped 2 bases from V and 3 bases from J, with 11 bases between. Germline CDR1 and CDR2: GTSNPN and SVGIG (reference sequence). CDR3 length equals 14 residues. CDR3 amino acids: CAWSRTEANQPQHF. As DNA, the CDR3 is TGTGCCTGGAGTAGAACAGAGGCCAATCAGCCCCAGCATTTT.

CDR3 protein: CATSRGRGGNEKLFF. The CDR3, as DNA: TGTGCCACCAGCCGAGGGCGGGGGGGTAATGAAAAACTGTTTTTT. The chain is built from TRBV15 and TRBJ1-4; the D gene is possibly TRBD1 (5 bases). This CDR3 contains 15 residues. The germline V gene has CDR1 LNHNV and CDR2 YYDKDF (reference sequence). V dropped 5 bases and J dropped 4 bases, with 14 bases sitting between them.

The gene calls are TRBV12-5 and TRBJ1-6; tentatively, D is TRBD1 (6 bases). V was shortened by 2 bases and J by 7 bases, with 9 bases between the two germline ends. This CDR3 spans 14 amino acids. Germline assignment: CDR1 LGHNT and CDR2 FRNRAP. DNA of the CDR3: TGTGCTAGTGGTTTGAGGCAGGGGAATTCACCCCTCCACTTT. Translation gives CASGLRQGNSPLHF.

The chain joins TRBV29-1 to TRBJ2-5, with 9 nucleotides matching TRBD2. The CDR3 has 16 residues. Germline-derived CDR1 and CDR2 are SQVTM and ANQGSEA. Germline trimming cut 1 base from V and 5 bases from J; bases unmatched to any gene: 11. This CDR3 is CSVEGVGGRARETQYF. DNA of the CDR3: TGCAGCGTTGAAGGGGTAGGCGGGAGGGCCAGGGAGACCCAGTACTTC.

This clone was observed a handful of times. The chain carries TRBV6-5 and TRBJ2-5, with D possibly being TRBD2 (5 bases). The J call is in doubt because the DNA end fits TRBJ2-7 better. Germline loops: CDR1 MNHEY, CDR2 SVGAGI. The CDR3 spans 16 residues. As DNA, the CDR3 is TGTGCCAGCAGTTACTCGCTTCTAGGAGGATCGTACGAGCAGTACTTC. This translates into CASSYSLLGGSYEQYF.

The chain recombines TRBV14 with TRBJ2-5; a weak D match, TRBD1 (6 bases). The germline V gene encodes CDR1 SGHDN and CDR2 FVKESK. The V gene lost 5 bases and the J gene lost 5 bases, with 18 bases spanning the gap. CDR3 length: 15 amino acids. CDR3 in DNA: TGTGCCAGCAGCTTAATGGGGCAGGGGCCGGAGACCCAGTACTTC. Amino acids: CASSLMGQGPETQYF.

J is TRBJ1-4 and V is TRBV7-9; D remains ambiguous. From germline, CDR1 is SEHNR and CDR2 FQNEAQ (reference sequence). V shed 5 bases and J shed 8 bases, with 15 bases lying between them. The CDR3 extends over 14 amino acids. The CDR3 sequence: CASSVSTVGEKLFF. The CDR3 DNA sequence: TGTGCCAGCAGCGTCTCAACAGTTGGGGAAAAACTGTTTTTT.

In this sample, this clone turned up a few times. The rearrangement uses TRBV6-5 and TRBJ2-7, with TRBD2 matching over 7 bases. V shed 2 bases, J shed 5 bases, and the junction held 9 bases outside the gene matches. The CDR3 totals 15 residues. Germline CDR1 reads MNHEY; CDR2 reads SVGAGI. The CDR3 sequence is CASSYEGGIGHEQYF. In nucleotides, the CDR3 is TGTGCCAGCAGTTACGAGGGAGGGATCGGGCACGAGCAGTACTTC.

This clone turned up a few times. The gene calls are TRBV30 and TRBJ1-1; D not certain. V was pared by 4 bases and J by 3 bases, with 12 bases between. Germline-derived CDR1 and CDR2 are GTSNPN and SVGIG (reference sequence). This CDR3 is built from 13 residues. The CDR3 reads CAWMLSRYTEAFF. The CDR3 DNA follows: TGTGCCTGGATGCTCTCCCGGTACACTGAAGCTTTCTTT.

The rearrangement links TRBV6-1 to TRBJ2-2; 7 nucleotides align to TRBD1. Germline lookup yields CDR1 MNHNS and CDR2 SASEGT. V was pared by 10 bases and J by 6 bases, with 11 bases of the junction left unmatched. The CDR3 is 14 residues long. The CDR3 is CATRQGLMAGELFF. CDR3 DNA sequence: TGTGCCACCCGACAGGGCCTTATGGCCGGGGAGCTGTTTTTT.

The rearrangement uses TRBV18 and TRBJ2-1; D perhaps matches TRBD1 (6 bases). Trimming removed 3 bases at V and 7 bases at J, with 13 bases between. The CDR3 is made up of 14 amino acids. In germline, CDR1 is KGHSH, CDR2 LQKENI. The CDR3 region has the DNA TGTGCCAGCTCACCCAATTCCCAGGGGAATGAGCAGTTCTTC. Its translation is CASSPNSQGNEQFF.

This rearrangement joins TRBV19 to TRBJ1-1, with D perhaps TRBD1 (6 bases). V lost 7 bases to trimming and J lost 1 base, with 16 bases between them. The CDR3 is 15 residues long. Germline V gene sequence: CDR1 LNHDA, CDR2 SQIVND (reference sequence). The CDR3 coding sequence is TGTGCCAGTACCCCGCGGCTACAGGGGAACACTGAAGCTTTCTTT. Translation gives CASTPRLQGNTEAFF.

This chain connects TRBV11-3 to TRBJ2-2; unclear D gene. Per germline, CDR1 SGHNT and CDR2 YENEEA. Trimming removed 8 bases at V and 6 bases at J, with 13 bases between. CDR3 length: 13 residues. The CDR3 sequence is CASETRGPGELFF. The CDR3 DNA reads as TGTGCCAGCGAAACACGAGGCCCCGGGGAGCTGTTTTTT. Full variable domain (missing parts from reference TRBV11-3 and TRBJ2-2): EAGVVQSPRYKIIEKKQPVAFWCNPISGHNTLYWYLQNLGQGPELLIRYENEEAVDDSQLPKDRFSAERLKGVDSTLKIQPAELGDSAVYLCASETRGPGELFFGEGSRLTVL.

This clone showed up just a few times. V and J are TRBV4-1 and TRBJ2-2; 7 bases fit TRBD1. CDR1 and CDR2 from the germline V gene are MGHRA and YSYEKL. Trimming removed 5 bases from V and 3 bases from J; junction bases left unmatched: 9. The length of the CDR3 is 16 residues. The CDR3 protein is CASSGQTGKDTGELFF. CDR3 nucleotides: TGCGCCAGCAGCGGACAGACAGGGAAGGACACCGGGGAGCTGTTTTTT.

This chain links TRBV7-2 with TRBJ1-2; TRBD1 agrees at 7 bases. The CDR3 spans 12 residues. V dropped 5 bases and J dropped 5; count of bases not matched to a gene: 2. Germline-derived CDR1 and CDR2 are SGHTA and FQGNSA. CDR3 bases: TGTGCCAGCAGCCGGGACAGTTATGGCTACACCTTC. Its translation is CASSRDSYGYTF. The full variable domain, its missing parts supplied by reference TRBV7-2 and TRBJ1-2, is GAGVSQSPSNKVTEKGKDVELRCDPISGHTALYWYRQSLGQGLEFLIYFQGNSAPDKSGLPSDRFSAERTGGSVSTLTIQRTQQEDSAVYLCASSRDSYGYTFGSGTRLTVV.

The J gene is TRBJ1-1, the V gene TRBV10-2, with D unclear. Trimming removed 4 bases from V and 1 base from J, with 7 bases in between. The CDR3 runs 13 residues. CDR1 is WSHSY, CDR2 SAAADI, per germline. DNA of the CDR3: TGCGCCAGCAGTGGATGGCAGAACACTGAAGCTTTCTTT. Protein product: CASSGWQNTEAFF.

The rearrangement uses TRBV28 and TRBJ1-6, with 9 positions matching TRBD1. Germline CDR1 and CDR2: MDHEN and SYDVKM. V dropped 6 bases and J dropped 5; count of bases not matched to a gene: 11. This CDR3 is 17 amino acids long. CDR3 nucleotide sequence: TGTGCCAGCAGATCGCCCGGGACAGGGAGGAATAATTCACCCCTCCACTTT. Its translation: CASRSPGTGRNNSPLHF.

The chain combines TRBV9 with TRBJ1-3; D call uncertain. The V and J ends lost 0 bases and 0 bases respectively, with 10 bases between them. This CDR3 has 16 residues. The germline V gene encodes CDR1 SGDLS and CDR2 YYNGEE. CDR3 amino acids: CASSVGLANSGNTIYF. In DNA form, the CDR3 reads TGTGCCAGCAGCGTAGGCCTCGCGAACTCTGGAAACACCATATATTTT.

The chain combines TRBV6-1 with TRBJ1-1; 8 bases are a match to TRBD1. Trimming cost V 8 bases and J 3 bases; bases outside gene matches: 8. The length of the CDR3 is 14 residues. The germline gives CDR1 MNHNS, CDR2 SASEGT. CDR3 loop: CASPRGRLDTEAFF. The CDR3 bases are TGTGCCAGCCCCAGGGGGCGACTTGACACTGAAGCTTTCTTT.

This sequence joins TRBV18 and TRBJ1-5; 7 nucleotides align to TRBD1. Losses at the gene ends were 3 bases for V and 6 bases for J; bases not matched to a gene: 5. The CDR3 runs to 14 residues. From germline, CDR1 is KGHSH and CDR2 LQKENI. The DNA for the CDR3 is TGTGCCAGCTCACCCCAGGGGGAAGGTCAGCCCCAGCATTTT. Amino acid sequence: CASSPQGEGQPQHF.